These T cell receptor beta chains were read from a single sample in a study of CD8 T cells in Susac syndrome. MiXCR, applied by TCRdb to the immunoSEQ multiplex PCR reads, yields one record per CDR3 protein. The table includes some 150,000 distinct CDR3 sequences, approximately 95% detected once. Sequenced input: CD4+ T cells from PBMCs. The receptor set was obtained from a human donor with Susac syndrome. CDR3s include the opening cysteine and the closing phenylalanine or tryptophan. The D gene is left open where the match is weak. The size of a clone is reported for some rows only, either as once, few or many, or as a class for expanded clones.

clone size: few
D gene: -
J gene: TRBJ2-2
V gene: TRBV30
CDR3 protein: CASRNTGELFF
CDR3 DNA: TGTGCCTCCCGCAACACCGGGGAGCTGTTTTTT

clone size: -
D gene: -
J gene: TRBJ1-2
V gene: TRBV15
CDR3 protein: CATSPHRDYGYTF
CDR3 DNA: TGTGCCACCAGCCCACACAGGGACTATGGCTACACCTTC

clone size: -
D gene: -
J gene: TRBJ2-6
V gene: TRBV7-3
CDR3 protein: CASSRLALGANVLTF
CDR3 DNA: TGTGCCAGCAGCCGCCTAGCCCTAGGGGCCAACGTCCTGACTTTC

clone size: -
D gene: TRBD1
J gene: TRBJ2-7
V gene: TRBV13
CDR3 protein: CASSLVGGQGANEQYF
CDR3 DNA: TGTGCCAGCAGCTTAGTTGGAGGACAGGGGGCCAACGAGCAGTACTTC

clone size: -
D gene: -
J gene: TRBJ2-4
V gene: TRBV5-6
CDR3 protein: CASSQTGLRNIQYF
CDR3 DNA: TGTGCCAGCAGCCAAACAGGGTTGAGAAACATTCAGTACTTC

clone size: -
D gene: -
J gene: TRBJ2-4
V gene: TRBV11-2
CDR3 protein: CASRHNRWSGNIQYF
CDR3 DNA: TGTGCCAGCAGACATAATAGATGGTCGGGAAACATTCAGTACTTC

clone size: -
D gene: -
J gene: TRBJ1-2
V gene: TRBV15
CDR3 protein: CATSRTYRVGYTF
CDR3 DNA: TGTGCCACCAGCAGAACGTACAGGGTTGGCTACACCTTC

clone size: once
D gene: -
J gene: TRBJ2-5
V gene: TRBV12-3/TRBV12-4
CDR3 protein: CASSLDGVGQETQYF
CDR3 DNA: TGTGCCAGCAGTTTGGATGGCGTCGGCCAAGAGACCCAGTACTTC

clone size: -
D gene: -
J gene: TRBJ2-6
V gene: TRBV7-9
CDR3 protein: CASSLQYRAGANVLTF
CDR3 DNA: TGTGCCAGCAGCTTACAATACAGGGCTGGGGCCAACGTCCTGACTTTC

clone size: -
D gene: -
J gene: TRBJ1-1
V gene: TRBV12-5
CDR3 protein: CASAPTHTGLNTEAFF
CDR3 DNA: TGTGCTAGTGCGCCAACTCATACAGGGCTGAACACTGAAGCTTTCTTT

clone size: -
D gene: TRBD2
J gene: TRBJ2-7
V gene: TRBV6-1
CDR3 protein: CASSSGLAVSSYEQYF
CDR3 DNA: TGTGCCAGCAGCTCGGGACTAGCGGTAAGCTCCTACGAGCAGTACTTC

clone size: -
D gene: -
J gene: TRBJ2-5
V gene: TRBV5-6
CDR3 protein: CASSHTGTPLRETQYF
CDR3 DNA: TGTGCCAGCAGCCATACCGGGACACCGTTGCGAGAGACCCAGTACTTC

clone size: -
D gene: -
J gene: TRBJ1-2
V gene: TRBV28
CDR3 protein: CASSGTSKDNYGYTF
CDR3 DNA: TGTGCCAGCAGTGGGACATCAAAAGACAACTATGGCTACACCTTC

clone size: -
D gene: TRBD2
J gene: TRBJ2-1
V gene: TRBV12-3/TRBV12-4
CDR3 protein: CASSLVLAGGYEQFF
CDR3 DNA: TGTGCCAGCAGTTTAGTGCTAGCGGGAGGTTATGAGCAGTTCTTC

clone size: -
D gene: -
J gene: TRBJ2-6
V gene: TRBV3-1
CDR3 protein: CASSQPGVSGANVLTF
CDR3 DNA: TGTGCCAGCAGCCAACCCGGGGTCTCTGGGGCCAACGTCCTGACTTTC

clone size: few
D gene: -
J gene: TRBJ2-3
V gene: TRBV7-9
CDR3 protein: CASSLDTDTQYF
CDR3 DNA: TGTGCCAGCAGCTTAGACACAGATACGCAGTATTTT

clone size: -
D gene: -
J gene: TRBJ2-3
V gene: TRBV29-1
CDR3 protein: CSVGAGRGTDTQYF
CDR3 DNA: TGCAGCGTTGGGGCAGGTCGGGGGACAGATACGCAGTATTTT

clone size: -
D gene: -
J gene: TRBJ1-2
V gene: TRBV4-1
CDR3 protein: CASSQEYRNRIGYTF
CDR3 DNA: TGCGCCAGCAGCCAAGAATACAGGAATAGAATCGGCTACACCTTC

clone size: -
D gene: -
J gene: TRBJ2-5
V gene: TRBV3-1
CDR3 protein: CASSQVGGQETQYF
CDR3 DNA: TGTGCCAGCAGCCAAGTGGGGGGACAAGAGACCCAGTACTTC

clone size: -
D gene: TRBD1
J gene: TRBJ2-7
V gene: TRBV28
CDR3 protein: CASSLQGVTYEQYF
CDR3 DNA: TGTGCCAGCAGTCTACAGGGGGTTACCTACGAGCAGTACTTC

clone size: -
D gene: -
J gene: TRBJ1-1
V gene: TRBV27
CDR3 protein: CASSFGPTYRAFF
CDR3 DNA: TGTGCCAGCAGTTTCGGCCCGACGTACAGAGCTTTCTTT

clone size: few
D gene: -
J gene: TRBJ2-5
V gene: TRBV20-1
CDR3 protein: CSASPEETQYF
CDR3 DNA: TGCAGTGCTAGCCCTGAGGAGACCCAGTACTTC

clone size: -
D gene: TRBD1
J gene: TRBJ1-1
V gene: TRBV30
CDR3 protein: CAWNWDRGTEAFF
CDR3 DNA: TGTGCCTGGAATTGGGACAGGGGCACTGAAGCTTTCTTT